This T cell receptor (beta chain) originates from a study of OX40 agonist ivuxolimab in advanced cancers. Study-level background: The eligibility criteria allowed prior anti-PD-1, anti-PD-L1 or anti-CTLA-4 therapy, and 40% had some.

Generated by immunoSEQ multiplex PCR, the TCRdb table keeps only in-frame clones and is missing some. The sample yields 76,000 or so clones, roughly 85% seen once. J gave up 2 bases and V 5 bases, and 4 bases lay outside the gene matches. Germline V gives CDR1 SGHRS, CDR2 YFSETQ. CDR3 length: 14 amino acids. The receptor was isolated from an adult with an advanced solid tumor such as melanoma, head and neck, liver or kidney cancer. This chain uses TRBV5-1 with TRBJ2-5, with 9 nucleotides matching TRBD1. The input for sequencing was CD4+ or CD8+ T cells sorted from blood, taken in a trial of the OX40 agonist ivuxolimab. This CDR3 reads CASSRGTGQETQYF. The CDR3, as DNA: TGCGCCAGCAGTCGGGGGACAGGGCAAGAGACCCAGTACTTC.